This passage covers 14 T cell receptor beta chains from one sample sequenced in a study of OX40 agonist ivuxolimab in advanced cancers. Assay: immunoSEQ multiplex PCR; the TCRdb copy retains only in-frame clones and omits some. The table has some 50,000 clones, roughly 83% seen once. The starting material was CD4+ or CD8+ T cells sorted from blood, obtained in a trial of the OX40 agonist ivuxolimab. Receptor source: an adult with an advanced solid tumor such as melanoma, head and neck, liver or kidney cancer.

This chain joins TRBV19 and TRBJ2-7; 9 positions agree with TRBD1. From germline, CDR1 is LNHDA and CDR2 SQIVND (reference sequence). The CDR3 is made up of 16 amino acids. V was clipped by 4 bases and J by 0 bases; unmatched bases: 7. Here the CDR3 DNA reads TGTGCCAGTAGTAAAACCGGGACAGGGACCTCCTACGAGCAGTACTTC. Amino acid sequence: CASSKTGTGTSYEQYF.

The chain uses TRBV7-2 and TRBJ2-3; 8 nucleotides agree with TRBD2. CDR3 size: 15 residues. With 5 bases clipped from V and 4 bases from J, the junction kept 8 bases outside the gene matches. The germline V gene encodes CDR1 SGHTA and CDR2 FQGNSA. The CDR3: CASSTGGALADTQYF. In nucleotides, the CDR3 is TGTGCCAGCAGCACCGGGGGGGCCTTGGCAGATACGCAGTATTTT.

The V gene is TRBV18, the J gene TRBJ2-3; tentatively, D is TRBD1 (5 bases). CDR1 KGHSH and CDR2 LQKENI come from the germline V gene. This CDR3 region has 15 residues. Trimming stripped 4 bases from V and 1 base from J, with 12 bases between. The CDR3 loop reads CASSQGQSGTDTQYF. CDR3 in DNA: TGTGCCAGCTCACAGGGGCAGTCTGGCACAGATACGCAGTATTTT.

V and J are TRBV10-3 and TRBJ2-3; 14 bases match TRBD2. This CDR3 comprises 15 residues. Losses at the gene ends were 7 bases for V and 6 bases for J; bases not matched to a gene: 6. Germline V CDR1 and CDR2: ENHRY, SYGVKD. CDR3 coding DNA: TGTGCCATCAAGACTAGCGGGGGGGCCGGCGATACGCAGTATTTT. It codes for CAIKTSGGAGDTQYF.

This clone has a handful of counts. J is TRBJ1-2 and V is TRBV6-1, with D perhaps TRBD1 (6 bases). Trimming took off 7 bases at V and 7 bases at J, with 19 bases between the two ends. Germline V CDR1 and CDR2: MNHNS, SASEGT. The CDR3 consists of 14 residues. The CDR3 spells CASTRDTLLGGYTF. Here the CDR3 DNA reads TGTGCCAGCACCCGGGACACACTTCTCGGTGGCTACACCTTC.

Comments on this clone: Germline and junction disagree at one end, which may indicate a read error. The same CDR3 also results from other DNA sequences found in this sample. The chain carries TRBV27 and TRBJ2-5; D is perhaps TRBD1 (5 bases). Germline CDR1 reads MNHEY; CDR2 reads SMNVEV (reference sequence). The CDR3 extends over 14 amino acids. CDR3 in amino acids: CASSLEQGTETQYF. The CDR3 coding sequence is TGTGCCAGTAGTTTAGAGCAGGGCACAGAGACCCAGTACTTC.

The table lists this clone with a count of one. J is TRBJ2-7 and V is TRBV28, with 8 bases fitting TRBD2. Germline CDR1 MDHEN, CDR2 SYDVKM. The CDR3 is 18 residues long. The junction had 21 bases not matched to a gene; V was cut back by 6 bases and J by 5 bases. CDR3 sequence (DNA): TGTGCCAGCAGCCTAACTCCGGGGGGGGCAGCCTCGATCGACGAGCAGTACTTC. As protein: CASSLTPGGAASIDEQYF.

The chain couples TRBV29-1 to TRBJ2-6; D not certain. The V end lost 6 bases, the J end lost 1 base, and 4 bases lay between the germline ends. Per germline, CDR1 SQVTM and CDR2 ANQGSEA. The CDR3 contains 12 residues. As DNA, the CDR3 is TGCAGCGTAGAATCTGGGGCCAACGTCCTGACTTTC. Amino acids: CSVESGANVLTF.

This chain joins TRBV7-8 and TRBJ2-7; D tentatively reads TRBD1 or TRBD2 (5 bases each). CDR3 length: 15 residues. Deletions cut 1 base from V and 0 bases from J, with 10 bases between. In germline, CDR1 is SGHVS, CDR2 FQNEAQ. The CDR3: CASSLGAGSSYEQYF. For the CDR3, the DNA is TGTGCCAGCAGCTTAGGGGCAGGGAGCTCCTACGAGCAGTACTTC.

This clone appeared once. The chain carries TRBV9 and TRBJ1-2; TRBD1 matches 9 bases. Trimming cost V 3 bases and J 7 bases; bases outside gene matches: 13. The CDR3 runs 16 residues. Germline values: CDR1 SGDLS, CDR2 YYNGEE. The chain's CDR3 is CASSGTGGALYSGYTF. The CDR3 nucleotides are TGTGCCAGCAGCGGCACAGGGGGCGCGCTTTATAGTGGCTACACCTTC.

The chain carries TRBV2 and TRBJ2-6; possible D gene TRBD1, 5 bases. This CDR3 contains 17 residues. The V gene's germline CDR1 is SNHLY and CDR2 FYNNEI. V was trimmed by 4 bases and J by 4 bases, leaving 17 bases between them. This chain's CDR3 is CASSVQGLKAGANVLTF. In nucleotides, the CDR3 is TGTGCCAGCAGTGTGCAGGGCTTGAAAGCGGGGGCCAACGTCCTGACTTTC.

In its sample, this clone was seen once. The CDR3 DNA reads as TGTGCCAGCAGCGTAGGAGGGGGAATCAACGAAAAACTGTTTTTT. Translated, it gives CASSVGGGINEKLFF. The chain employs TRBV9 and TRBJ1-4, with D tentatively TRBD1 (6 bases). Germline assignment: CDR1 SGDLS and CDR2 YYNGEE. Trimming left V 0 bases short and J 8 bases short, with 14 bases between. The CDR3 is 15 amino acids. Full variable domain (remainder filled in from reference TRBV9 and TRBJ1-4): DSGVTQTPKHLITATGQRVTLRCSPRSGDLSVYWYQQSLDQGLQFLIQYYNGEERAKGNILERFSAQQFPDLHSELNLSSLELGDSALYFCASSVGGGINEKLFFGSGTQLSVL.

The V gene is TRBV7-9, the J gene TRBJ1-2, with a possible D match to TRBD1 (6 bases). The V gene's germline CDR1 is SEHNR and CDR2 FQNEAQ (reference sequence). The CDR3 consists of 15 residues. The germline V and J ends were trimmed by 5 bases and 2 bases, with 15 bases remaining between them. The CDR3 spells CASSRNNRENYGYTF. CDR3 DNA sequence: TGTGCCAGCAGCCGAAATAACAGGGAAAACTATGGCTACACCTTC.

The chain has TRBV5-1 and TRBJ2-6; no clear D. Germline CDR1 reads SGHRS; CDR2 reads YFSETQ. The ends were cut back, 2 bases at V and 7 bases at J, with 4 bases in the middle. This CDR3 region has 12 residues. Here the CDR3 DNA reads TGCGCCAGCAGCTTCCCCGCCAACGTCCTGACTTTC. Encoded protein: CASSFPANVLTF.